This TCR beta chain was sequenced during a study of blood T cell repertoires in COVID-19. Study information: The cDNA or gDNA used as material had been derived from T cells, B-cell-depleted T cells, or PBMCs.

Authors' analysis steps: Amplification from reference gene primers served as the basis for estimated nucleated cell counts. Produced via immunoSEQ multiplex PCR; TCRdb's table is partial and in-frame only. V, J and clone size reflect that table, while D and trimming were determined from the DNA. The sample holds about 70,000 clones, roughly 80% seen once. With 2 bases clipped from V and 0 bases from J, the junction kept 6 bases outside the gene matches. The CDR3 loop spans 18 amino acids. Germline CDR1 and CDR2: KGHSH and LQKENI. This TCR was sampled from a woman between 65 and 79 years old with acute or convalescent COVID-19. Sequencing input: peripheral blood. The chain couples TRBV18 to TRBJ2-7; 14 bases are a match to TRBD2. CDR3 DNA sequence: TGTGCCAGCTCACCAGCCGGACTAGCGGGAGGCCTCTCCTACGAGCAGTACTTC. Translating it yields CASSPAGLAGGLSYEQYF. The full variable domain, in which reference TRBV18 and TRBJ2-7 provide the parts outside the CDR3, is NAGVMQNPRHLVRRRGQEARLRCSPMKGHSHVYWYRQLPEEGLKFMVYLQKENIIDESGMPKERFSAEFPKEGPSILRIQQVVRGDSAAYFCASSPAGLAGGLSYEQYFGPGTRLTVT.